This entry lists 13 T cell receptor beta chains sequenced from one sample in a study of Ad26.COV2.S vaccination and SARS-CoV-2 variants. Assay: immunoSEQ multiplex PCR; the TCRdb copy retains only in-frame clones and omits some. The sample has some 520,000 clones, approximately 90% seen once. Treatment of the sample: some 19 received Ad26.COV2.S at low or high dose, single or two shots; roughly 5 received placebo; per-sample allocation not given. The samples date from day 63 after the first vaccine or placebo injection. Specimen: peripheral blood, collected in a trial of Ad26.COV2.S vaccine versus placebo. The receptors stem from a person aged 18-65 years who received the Ad26.COV2.S COVID-19 vaccine or a placebo.

The chain joins TRBV5-1 to TRBJ1-1; 7 bases are shared with TRBD1. This CDR3 is built from 16 residues. Germline values: CDR1 SGHRS, CDR2 YFSETQ. V dropped 6 bases and J dropped 0; count of bases not matched to a gene: 11. The CDR3 here is CASTQETGVLNTEAFF. DNA for the CDR3: TGCGCCAGCACCCAAGAAACAGGGGTGTTGAACACTGAAGCTTTCTTT. Supplemented by reference TRBV5-1 and TRBJ1-1, the full variable domain reads KAGVTQTPRYLIKTRGQQVTLSCSPISGHRSVSWYQQTPGQGLQFLFEYFSETQRNKGNFPGRFSGRQFSNSRSEMNVSTLELGDSALYLCASTQETGVLNTEAFFGQGTRLTVV.

The chain combines TRBV7-2 with TRBJ2-2; the D is unclear. The length of the CDR3 is 14 residues. V was clipped by 3 bases and J by 3 bases, with 8 bases between them. The V gene's germline CDR1 is SGHTA and CDR2 FQGNSA. The DNA of the CDR3 is TGTGCCAGCAGCTTTGACTCATACACCGGGGAGCTGTTTTTT. This codes for CASSFDSYTGELFF.

This chain uses TRBV19 with TRBJ1-5; D possibly corresponds to TRBD1 (5 bases). Trimming pared 5 bases from V and 5 bases from J, leaving 13 bases between. The CDR3 spans 14 residues. CDR1 and CDR2 (germline): LNHDA, SQIVND (reference sequence). The CDR3 reads CASSSSGSDQPQHF. CDR3 DNA: TGTGCCAGTAGTTCGTCAGGGTCCGATCAGCCCCAGCATTTT.

The chain links TRBV9 to TRBJ2-3; D perhaps matches TRBD2 (6 bases). V lost 2 bases and J lost 0, with 13 bases in between. Per the germline V gene, CDR1 is SGDLS and CDR2 is YYNGEE. This CDR3 is 16 amino acids long. CDR3 bases: TGTGCCAGCAGCGTGTTAGCGGTTACTAGCACAGATACGCAGTATTTT. Translated, it gives CASSVLAVTSTDTQYF.

This rearrangement joins TRBV18 to TRBJ2-7, with a possible D match to TRBD1 (6 bases). The CDR3 runs to 13 residues. V was pared by 3 bases and J by 12 bases, with 18 bases between. The germline gives CDR1 KGHSH, CDR2 LQKENI. The CDR3 is CASSPQQGGVPYF. CDR3 nucleotides: TGTGCCAGCTCACCGCAACAAGGGGGAGTTCCGTACTTC.

V gene TRBV6-2 or TRBV6-3 combines with J gene TRBJ2-7; the D gene is possibly TRBD2 (5 bases). The germline CDR1 and CDR2 sequences are MNHEY and SVGEGT. Deletions cut 5 bases from V and 2 bases from J, with 16 bases between. There are 15 residues in the CDR3. The CDR3 here is CASSPPRTGTYEQYF. CDR3 sequence (DNA): TGTGCCAGCAGTCCCCCCCGGACGGGAACCTACGAGCAGTACTTC.

J is TRBJ2-3 and V is TRBV6-1; D is possibly TRBD1 (6 bases). Germline V CDR1 and CDR2: MNHNS, SASEGT. V was shortened by 4 bases and J by 0 bases, with 14 bases between the two germline ends. The CDR3 spans 16 residues. The CDR3 nucleotides are TGTGCCAGCAGTGGATACAGGGTAGCTAGCACAGATACGCAGTATTTT. Its translation is CASSGYRVASTDTQYF.

This clone occurred a few times. The chain employs TRBV7-2 and TRBJ1-3; unclear D gene. Germline CDR1 SGHTA, CDR2 FQGNSA. The CDR3 consists of 17 residues. With 2 bases removed from V and 0 bases from J, the gap between germline ends came to 14 bases. Here the CDR3 reads CASSLSPGGLSGNTIYF. CDR3 nucleotides: TGTGCCAGCAGCTTAAGCCCGGGCGGCCTCTCTGGAAACACCATATATTTT.

The rearrangement joins TRBV3-1 (or the pseudogene TRBV3-2) to TRBJ2-2; D remains unclear. Trimming shortened V by 3 bases and J by 5 bases, and 7 bases separated the two germline ends. This CDR3 contains 13 residues. Germline CDR1 LGHDT, CDR2 YNNKEL (reference sequence). The CDR3 DNA reads TGTGCCAGCAGCCATTTTGGTACCGGGGAGCTGTTTTTT. Protein sequence: CASSHFGTGELFF.

This clone came up a few times. The chain is built from TRBV4-2 and TRBJ2-7, with D uncertain. The ends were cut back, 1 base at V and 8 bases at J, with 6 bases in the middle. CDR1 and CDR2 (germline): LGHNA, YNFKEQ. The CDR3 has 11 amino acids. The CDR3 bases are TGTGCCAGCAGCCAAGGCCCCAAGCAGTACTTC. Its translation: CASSQGPKQYF.

This clone has a count of ten or more. Other nucleotide sequences in the sample specify the same CDR3. The chain carries TRBV6-6 and TRBJ1-6, with TRBD1 as a possible D gene (6 bases). Germline CDR1 and CDR2: MNHNY and SVGAGI (reference sequence). Trimming took off 5 bases at V and 7 bases at J, with 15 bases between the two ends. The CDR3 runs to 15 residues. In DNA, the CDR3 is TGTGCCAGCAGTCCGGAGACAGGCATCAATTCACCCCTCCACTTT. This translates into CASSPETGINSPLHF.

The rearrangement joins TRBV6-2 or TRBV6-3 to TRBJ2-5; perhaps TRBD2 as D (5 bases). The germline CDR1 and CDR2 sequences are MNHEY and SVGEGT. The germline V and J ends were trimmed by 4 bases and 5 bases, with 11 bases remaining between them. The CDR3 length is 13 residues. This CDR3 reads CASSFGVWETQYF. CDR3 DNA sequence: TGTGCCAGCAGTTTCGGGGTTTGGGAGACCCAGTACTTC.

V is TRBV29-1 and J is TRBJ2-7, with D maybe TRBD2 (7 bases). CDR1 SQVTM and CDR2 ANQGSEA come from the germline V gene. CDR3 size: 13 residues. Trimming removed 3 bases at V and 3 bases at J, with 12 bases between. CDR3 in amino acids: CSVDGEGGYEQYF. For the CDR3, the DNA is TGCAGCGTTGACGGGGAGGGGGGCTACGAGCAGTACTTC.